Detailed here is one TCR beta chain. What it recognizes is unknown. The ends were cut back, 4 bases at V and 0 bases at J, with 10 bases in the middle. The CDR3 length is 14 residues. The germline V gene encodes CDR1 SGHTA and CDR2 FQGNSA. The data were obtained in a study of shared clonotypes between healthy human individuals. Study context: A couple of women and a few men aged 18 to 49 served as donors. Study observations and caveats: Only blood underwent sampling, and tissue repertoires likely differ. Naive subsets usually exceeded memory subsets in estimated richness.

Approximately 30,000 T cell genomes (approximately 180 ng DNA) went into each sorted-subset replicate. TCRdb's copy holds only in-frame clones and misses some; the assay was immunoSEQ multiplex PCR. The table records about 190,000 clones, 60% to 75% of them present only once. This receptor was identified in a man between 25 and 39 years old in good health. The chain carries TRBV7-2 and TRBJ2-7; D is uncertain. Sequencing was carried out using memory CD4+ T cells sorted from blood. The subset was: CD45RA-negative fraction. In nucleotides, the CDR3 is TGTGCCAGCAGCTGGACCGGGCCCTCCTACGAGCAGTACTTC. It yields the protein CASSWTGPSYEQYF. The full variable domain, its missing parts supplied by reference TRBV7-2 and TRBJ2-7, is GAGVSQSPSNKVTEKGKDVELRCDPISGHTALYWYRQSLGQGLEFLIYFQGNSAPDKSGLPSDRFSAERTGGSVSTLTIQRTQQEDSAVYLCASSWTGPSYEQYFGPGTRLTVT.